A single sample is the source of the 3 T cell receptor beta chains below, sequenced in a study of blood T cell repertoires in COVID-19 (dated by TCRdb to 2020 to 2021). Library preparation was by the immunoSEQ multiplex PCR assay. This is the immuneACCESS table as TCRdb keeps it, with only in-frame sequences that have V and J called. A part of the clones is gone; compared with another copy, unresolved V genes explain less than half, and the rest is unexplained. The sample table holds roughly 160,000 clones, of which roughly 85% were seen once. Roughly 20% of the sample is held by the ten biggest clonotypes. The sequencing input was PBMCs or T cells enriched from blood (not recorded which). These receptors came from a man aged 55 to 69 who had recovered from COVID-19.

The gene calls are TRBV5-6 and TRBJ2-7, with a possible D match to TRBD2 (5 bases). Germline V gives CDR1 SGHDT, CDR2 YYEEEE. V was trimmed by 1 base and J by 7 bases, leaving 12 bases between them. The CDR3 runs to 13 residues. As DNA, the CDR3 is TGTGCCAGCAGCTTGTTTGGCCGGGATGAGCAGTACTTC. Its translation is CASSLFGRDEQYF.

This clone was seen once. This chain uses TRBV25-1 with TRBJ1-4; TRBD1 agrees at 7 bases. The V segment lost 1 base and the J segment 6 bases; nucleotides outside the gene matches: 8. Germline CDR1 is MGHDK and CDR2 is SYGVNS. CDR3 length equals 16 residues. Here the CDR3 reads CASSELGLQGDEKLFF. The CDR3 nucleotides are TGTGCCAGCAGTGAATTAGGTCTGCAGGGGGATGAAAAACTGTTTTTT.

There are a few counts of this clone. V and J are TRBV19 and TRBJ1-5; 8 bases align to TRBD1. V shed 5 bases, J shed 7 bases, and the junction held 10 bases outside the gene matches. CDR3 length: 15 residues. Germline CDR1 LNHDA, CDR2 SQIVND (reference sequence). CDR3 nucleotide sequence: TGTGCCAGTAGTGTTTCAGGACAGGGTAAACAGCCCCAGCATTTT. Its translation: CASSVSGQGKQPQHF.